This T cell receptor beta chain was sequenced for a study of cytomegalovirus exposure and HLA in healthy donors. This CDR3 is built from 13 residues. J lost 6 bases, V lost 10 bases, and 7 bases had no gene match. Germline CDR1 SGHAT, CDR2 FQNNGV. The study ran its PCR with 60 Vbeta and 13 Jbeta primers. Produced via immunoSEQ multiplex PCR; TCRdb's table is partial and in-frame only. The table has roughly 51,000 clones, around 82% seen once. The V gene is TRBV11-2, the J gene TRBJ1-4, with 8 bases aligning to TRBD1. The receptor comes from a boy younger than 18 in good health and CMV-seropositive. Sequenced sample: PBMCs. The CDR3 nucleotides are TGTGCCACAAACCAGGGGGCTGATGAAAAACTGTTTTTT. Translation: CATNQGADEKLFF.